The 7 T cell receptor beta chains in this list originate from one sample, sequenced in a study of T cells in localized non-small cell lung cancer (TCRdb year 2020). Library prep was done by the immunoSEQ multiplex PCR assay. Held by TCRdb, this immuneACCESS table contains in-frame sequences only and omits some clones. Under half of the omission traces to an unresolved V gene where checked; the cause of the rest is unknown. In this sample the table shows roughly 2,400 clones, roughly 24% of which occur a single time. The leading ten clones occupy about 18% of the sample. The sequenced sample was normal lung tissue next to the tumor, obtained before any cancer treatment. The origin of the receptors is a female donor with stage II lung adenocarcinoma.

This clone is hyperexpanded (1% or more). The rearrangement joins TRBV6-8 to TRBJ2-5; D is uncertain. The CDR3 runs 15 residues. Between the trimmed V and J ends, which lost 2 bases and 5 bases, there was a span of 15 bases. From germline, CDR1 is MNHGY and CDR2 SAAAGT. CDR3 region: CASSYSSGRLETQYF. DNA for the CDR3: TGTGCCAGCAGTTACAGTTCGGGCCGGCTTGAGACCCAGTACTTC.

The V and J genes are TRBV15 and TRBJ1-2; D might be TRBD1 (5 bases). V lost 0 bases and J 2 bases, leaving 7 bases between the germline ends. The CDR3 length is 14 residues. Per the germline V gene, CDR1 is LNHNV and CDR2 is YYDKDF (reference sequence). The CDR3 spells CATSREGRNYGYTF. In DNA, the CDR3 is TGTGCCACCAGCAGAGAGGGACGGAACTATGGCTACACCTTC.

This clone was seen a single time. The V gene is TRBV5-1, the J gene TRBJ2-1, with D possibly TRBD1 on 5 matching bases. Germline V CDR1 and CDR2: SGHRS, YFSETQ. The V end was cut by 1 base, the J end by 4 bases, with 12 bases between. The length of the CDR3 is 15 residues. CDR3 nucleotides: TGCGCCAGCAGCTTGTCTGGGGCCGAGTACAATGAGCAGTTCTTC. This sequence encodes CASSLSGAEYNEQFF.

The rearrangement uses TRBV6-7 and TRBJ2-1, with 12 positions matching TRBD2. TRBV6-7 is an open reading frame, and its role is uncertain. The trim removed 5 bases at V and 9 bases at J, leaving 8 bases unmatched. The CDR3 sequence is 15 residues long. CDR3 protein: CASSERLAGGIEQFF. The DNA for the CDR3 is TGTGCCAGCAGTGAAAGGCTAGCGGGGGGGATTGAGCAGTTCTTC.

This clone was detected a few times. CDR3 nucleotide sequence: TGTGCCAGCAGGGCTCCGCAGAGCCAAGAGACCCAGTACTTC. Translating gives CASRAPQSQETQYF. The rearrangement joins TRBV9 to TRBJ2-5; D gene uncertain. CDR1 is SGDLS and CDR2 is YYNGEE in the germline V gene. CDR3 length: 14 residues. Trimming took off 5 bases at V and 1 base at J, with 12 bases between the two ends.

The V call is TRBV9, the J call TRBJ2-5; 7 nucleotides line up with TRBD1. The CDR3 is 14 amino acids. Germline-derived CDR1 and CDR2 are SGDLS and YYNGEE. Trimming at V came to 2 bases and at J to 9 bases, leaving 10 bases not matched to a gene. The CDR3, as DNA: TGTGCCAGCAGCGTTCAGGGGGTCCAGGTCCCCCAGTACTTC. Encoded protein: CASSVQGVQVPQYF.

By sample fraction, this clone is large. The chain uses TRBV6-8 and TRBJ1-1, with D uncertain. CDR1 is MNHGY, CDR2 SAAAGT, per germline. This CDR3 region has 15 residues. CDR3 amino acids: CASQAGSLMNTEAFF. The CDR3 nucleotides are TGTGCTTCACAAGCGGGATCTTTGATGAACACTGAAGCTTTCTTT.